The source of this T cell receptor beta chain is a study of human T cells and chemical hapten exposure. Findings and limits, study-wide: The number of TCRs above 1 in 1000 frequency did not change after DPC sensitization.

This clonotype was observed at least ten times. The antigen remains undetermined. Sample time point: patch test 1, 2 weeks after DPC sensitization. Regarding treatment: therapeutic diphenylcyclopropenone sensitization with weekly scalp DPC. It was from unfractionated whole blood that total RNA was extracted. The CDR3 is 15 residues long. V was shortened by 0 bases and J by 7 bases, with 13 bases between the two germline ends. Germline V lookup: CDR1 KGHSY, CDR2 FQNENV. As the library was built, unique molecular identifiers were attached to individual cDNA molecules. TCRdb called the RACE reads again in MiXCR, with one record for every CDR3 protein. The table shows about 120,000 distinct CDR3 sequences, with around 15% occurring only once.

The rearrangement uses TRBV16 and TRBJ1-5, with D tentatively TRBD1 (5 bases). Here the sequenced sample was whole blood, taken in connection with sensitization to the hapten diphenylcyclopropenone (DPC). The TCR originated in a man aged 18 to 35 with alopecia areata. Some clones in this sample may be carry-over from other donors' samples. The CDR3 region has the DNA TGTGCCAGCAGCCAATCCGGAACGGGGGGACAGCCCCAGCATTTT. This codes for CASSQSGTGGQPQHF.